One TCR beta chain is described in this entry. The sample originates from a study of blood T cell repertoires in COVID-19. Study as a whole: T cells, B-cell-depleted T cells, or PBMCs provided the cDNA or gDNA that served as material.

Sequencing was performed with immunoSEQ multiplex PCR; in TCRdb, only in-frame clones are kept and a portion is missing. Of roughly 250,000 clones in the sample, roughly 88% were seen once. Germline lookup yields CDR1 SNHLY and CDR2 FYNNEI. Trimming took 1 base from V and 1 from J; bases not matched to a gene: 3. The CDR3 contains 16 residues. Those who participated ranged in age from roughly 18 to 90 years and resided in 20 to 30 US areas. Donors were grouped by their self-reported clinical history. Cohort 3 recovered donors had two negative PCRs, clearance, or symptom resolution. J is TRBJ1-5 and V is TRBV2, with 8 positions matching TRBD1. The source material was PBMCs or T cells enriched from blood (not recorded which). This clonotype originated in a woman in her 30s who had recovered from COVID-19. The CDR3 reads CASSEVDRGSNQPQHF. As DNA, the CDR3 is TGTGCCAGCAGTGAAGTCGACAGGGGAAGCAATCAGCCCCAGCATTTT. The full variable domain, its missing parts supplied by reference TRBV2 and TRBJ1-5, is EPEVTQTPSHQVTQMGQEVILRCVPISNHLYFYWYRQILGQKVEFLVSFYNNEISEKSEIFDDQFSVERPDGSNFTLKIRSTKLEDSAMYFCASSEVDRGSNQPQHFGDGTRLSIL.